This T cell receptor beta chain was captured in a study of blood T cell repertoires in COVID-19. In the study overall: Acute and convalescent COVID-19 samples came from the United States, Italy and Spain. Sources were T cells, B-cell-depleted T cells, or PBMCs; the material itself was cDNA or gDNA.

Methods used by the authors: Reference gene primer amplification in the assay estimated nucleated cell counts. Using immunoSEQ multiplex PCR, the repertoire was profiled, and TCRdb retains in-frame clones only, with some absent. The D gene and trimming were derived from the DNA, and the V and J assignments and clone size from that table. Here the sample spans tens of thousands of clones, 85% to 90% being singletons. From germline, CDR1 is SGDLS and CDR2 YYNGEE. The junction had 2 bases not matched to a gene; V was cut back by 3 bases and J by 4 bases. The CDR3 has 15 residues. The sample taken for sequencing was peripheral blood. The TCR was taken from an older man with acute or convalescent COVID-19. The chain employs TRBV9 and TRBJ2-2, with 11 bases that match TRBD1. The CDR3 region is CASSGGTGGTGELFF. CDR3 DNA: TGTGCCAGCAGCGGCGGGACAGGGGGCACCGGGGAGCTGTTTTTT. Full variable domain (outside the CDR3, taken from reference TRBV9 and TRBJ2-2): DSGVTQTPKHLITATGQRVTLRCSPRSGDLSVYWYQQSLDQGLQFLIQYYNGEERAKGNILERFSAQQFPDLHSELNLSSLELGDSALYFCASSGGTGGTGELFFGEGSRLTVL.